This TCR beta chain was identified during a study of T cells in Graves' hyperthyroidism and ophthalmopathy. Study results and caveats: Blood also held most thyroid clonotypes expanded beyond 0.001.

CDR1 MGHRA and CDR2 YSYEKL come from the germline V gene. The CDR3 sequence is 17 residues long. Trimming took 1 base from V and 2 from J, leaving 15 bases between them. There were TCR beta CDR3 regions amplified from RNA transcripts. The primer set for the first-round RT-PCR of the TCR CDR3 was HTBI. TCRdb used MiXCR to reprocess the multiplex PCR reads, holding one entry per CDR3 protein. Of around 690,000 distinct CDR3 sequences in the sample, around 20% were seen once. In making diagnoses, clinical symptoms, serum thyroxine and TRAb, thyroid ultrasound and orbital computed tomography were all used. Turning to this clonotype: Its specificity is unknown.

The receptor was isolated from a man aged 25 to 40 with Graves' ophthalmopathy. Sequencing used blood. The chain has TRBV4-1 and TRBJ1-3; D is perhaps TRBD1 (5 bases). CDR3 sequence reads: CASSQVGTPGPGNTIYF. CDR3 DNA sequence: TGCGCCAGCAGCCAAGTGGGGACTCCGGGCCCTGGAAACACCATATATTTT.